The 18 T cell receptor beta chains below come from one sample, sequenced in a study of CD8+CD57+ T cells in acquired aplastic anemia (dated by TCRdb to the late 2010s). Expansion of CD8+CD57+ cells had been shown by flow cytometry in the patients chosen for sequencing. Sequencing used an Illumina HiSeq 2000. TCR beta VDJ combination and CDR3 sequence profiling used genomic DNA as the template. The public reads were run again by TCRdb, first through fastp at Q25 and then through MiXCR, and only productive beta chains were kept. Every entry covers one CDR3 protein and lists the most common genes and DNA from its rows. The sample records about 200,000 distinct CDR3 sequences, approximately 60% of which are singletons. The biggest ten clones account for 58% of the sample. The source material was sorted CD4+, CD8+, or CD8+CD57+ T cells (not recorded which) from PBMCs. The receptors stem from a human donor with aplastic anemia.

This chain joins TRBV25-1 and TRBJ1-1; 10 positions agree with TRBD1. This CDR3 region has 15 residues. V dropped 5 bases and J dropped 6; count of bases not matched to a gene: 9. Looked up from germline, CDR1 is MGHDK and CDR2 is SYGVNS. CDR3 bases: TGTGCCAGCAGTCCTGACAGGGGGCGAGGGGCTGAAGCTTTCTTT. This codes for CASSPDRGRGAEAFF.

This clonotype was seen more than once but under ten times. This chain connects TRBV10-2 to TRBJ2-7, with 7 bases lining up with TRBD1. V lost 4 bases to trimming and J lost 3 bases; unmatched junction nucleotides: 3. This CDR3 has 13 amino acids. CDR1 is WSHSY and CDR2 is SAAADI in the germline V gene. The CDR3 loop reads CASSGNRGYEQYF. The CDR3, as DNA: TGCGCCAGCAGTGGTAACAGGGGCTACGAGCAGTACTTC.

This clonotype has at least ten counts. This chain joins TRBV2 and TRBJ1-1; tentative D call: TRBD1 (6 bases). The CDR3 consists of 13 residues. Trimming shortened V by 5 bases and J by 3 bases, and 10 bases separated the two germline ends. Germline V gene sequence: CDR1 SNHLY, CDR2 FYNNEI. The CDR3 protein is CASSSTGYTEAFF. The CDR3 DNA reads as TGTGCCAGCAGTTCTACAGGGTACACTGAAGCTTTCTTT.

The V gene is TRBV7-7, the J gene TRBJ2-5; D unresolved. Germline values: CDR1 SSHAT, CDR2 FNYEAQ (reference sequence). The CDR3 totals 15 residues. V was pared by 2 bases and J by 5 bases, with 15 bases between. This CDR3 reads CASSLNFRFRETQYF. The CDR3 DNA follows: TGTGCCAGCAGCTTAAACTTCAGGTTCAGGGAGACCCAGTACTTC.

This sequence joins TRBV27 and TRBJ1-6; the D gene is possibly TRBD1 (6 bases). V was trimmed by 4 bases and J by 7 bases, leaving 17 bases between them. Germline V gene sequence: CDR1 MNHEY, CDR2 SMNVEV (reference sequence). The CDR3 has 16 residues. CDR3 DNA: TGTGCCAGCAGTTCGTACCTACGGACAGCCAATTCACCCCTCCACTTT. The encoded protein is CASSSYLRTANSPLHF.

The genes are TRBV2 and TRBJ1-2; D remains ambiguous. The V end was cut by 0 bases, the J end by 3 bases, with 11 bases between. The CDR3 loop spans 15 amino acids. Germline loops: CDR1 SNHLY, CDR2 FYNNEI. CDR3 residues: CASSEADKFYYGYTF. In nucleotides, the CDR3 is TGTGCCAGCAGTGAAGCTGACAAGTTCTACTATGGCTACACCTTC. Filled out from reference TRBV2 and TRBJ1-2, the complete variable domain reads EPEVTQTPSHQVTQMGQEVILRCVPISNHLYFYWYRQILGQKVEFLVSFYNNEISEKSEIFDDQFSVERPDGSNFTLKIRSTKLEDSAMYFCASSEADKFYYGYTFGSGTRLTVV.

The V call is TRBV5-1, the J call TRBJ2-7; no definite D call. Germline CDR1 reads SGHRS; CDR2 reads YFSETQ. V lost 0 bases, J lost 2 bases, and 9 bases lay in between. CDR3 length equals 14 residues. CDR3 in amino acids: CASSLVSQTYEQYF. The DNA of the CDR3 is TGCGCCAGCAGCTTGGTCTCTCAAACCTACGAGCAGTACTTC.

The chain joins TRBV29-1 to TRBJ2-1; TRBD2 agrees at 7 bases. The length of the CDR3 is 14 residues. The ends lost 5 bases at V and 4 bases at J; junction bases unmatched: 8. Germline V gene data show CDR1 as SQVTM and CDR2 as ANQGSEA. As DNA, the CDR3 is TGCAGCGTTAACCCCGGGACTATATACAATGAGCAGTTCTTC. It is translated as CSVNPGTIYNEQFF.

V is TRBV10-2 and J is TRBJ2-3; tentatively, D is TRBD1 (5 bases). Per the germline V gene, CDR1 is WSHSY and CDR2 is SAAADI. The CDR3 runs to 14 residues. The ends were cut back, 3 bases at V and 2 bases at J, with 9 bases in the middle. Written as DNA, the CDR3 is TGCGCCAGCAGTGACAGGGCGCTCACAGATACGCAGTATTTT. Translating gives CASSDRALTDTQYF.

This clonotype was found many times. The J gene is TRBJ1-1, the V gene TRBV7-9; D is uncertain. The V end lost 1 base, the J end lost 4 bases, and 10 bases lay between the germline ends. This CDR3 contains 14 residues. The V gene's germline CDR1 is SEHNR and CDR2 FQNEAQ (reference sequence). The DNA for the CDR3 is TGTGCCAGCAGCTTAGTGCAGCCGGGCACTGAAGCTTTCTTT. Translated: CASSLVQPGTEAFF.

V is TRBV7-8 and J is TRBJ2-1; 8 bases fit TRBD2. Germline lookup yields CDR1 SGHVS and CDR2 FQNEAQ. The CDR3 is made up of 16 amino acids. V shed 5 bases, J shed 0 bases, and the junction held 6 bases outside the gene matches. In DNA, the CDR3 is TGTGCCAGCAGCCTCTTAGCGGGGAGCTCCTACAATGAGCAGTTCTTC. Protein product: CASSLLAGSSYNEQFF.

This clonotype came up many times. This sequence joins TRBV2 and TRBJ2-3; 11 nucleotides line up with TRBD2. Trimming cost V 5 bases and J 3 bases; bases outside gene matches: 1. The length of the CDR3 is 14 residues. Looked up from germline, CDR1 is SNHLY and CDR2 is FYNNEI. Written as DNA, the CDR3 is TGTGCCAGCAGTACTAGCGGGGGTACAGATACGCAGTATTTT. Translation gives CASSTSGGTDTQYF.

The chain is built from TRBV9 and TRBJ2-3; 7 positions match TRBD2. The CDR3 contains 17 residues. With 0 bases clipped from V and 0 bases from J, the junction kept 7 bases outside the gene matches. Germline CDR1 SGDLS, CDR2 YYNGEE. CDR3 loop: CASSVENRGGSTDTQYF. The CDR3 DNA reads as TGTGCCAGCAGCGTAGAGAACCGGGGAGGGAGCACAGATACGCAGTATTTT.

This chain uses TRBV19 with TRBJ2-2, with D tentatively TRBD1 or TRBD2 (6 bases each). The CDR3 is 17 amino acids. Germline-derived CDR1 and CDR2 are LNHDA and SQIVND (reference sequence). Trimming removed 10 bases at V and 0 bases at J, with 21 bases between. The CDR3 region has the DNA TGTGCCACCCGACCTTTGGGGGGCTCTTCGAACACCGGGGAGCTGTTTTTT. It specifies CATRPLGGSSNTGELFF. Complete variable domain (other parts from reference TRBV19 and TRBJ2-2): DGGITQSPKYLFRKEGQNVTLSCEQNLNHDAMYWYRQDPGQGLRLIYYSQIVNDFQKGDIAEGYSVSREKKESFPLTVTSAQKNPTAFYLCATRPLGGSSNTGELFFGEGSRLTVL.

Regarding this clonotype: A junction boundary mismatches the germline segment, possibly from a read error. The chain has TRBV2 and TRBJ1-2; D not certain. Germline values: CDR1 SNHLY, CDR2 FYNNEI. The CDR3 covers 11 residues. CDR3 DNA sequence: TGTGCCAGCAGTGAAAGAGGTAGAGTCGCCTTC. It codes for CASSERGRVAF.

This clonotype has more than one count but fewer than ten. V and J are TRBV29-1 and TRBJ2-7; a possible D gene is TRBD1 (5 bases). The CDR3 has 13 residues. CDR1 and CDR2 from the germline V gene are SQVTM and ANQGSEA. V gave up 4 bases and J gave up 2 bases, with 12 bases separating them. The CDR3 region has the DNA TGCAGCGTTGGTAGGCAGGGTGCCTACGAGCAGTACTTC. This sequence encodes CSVGRQGAYEQYF.

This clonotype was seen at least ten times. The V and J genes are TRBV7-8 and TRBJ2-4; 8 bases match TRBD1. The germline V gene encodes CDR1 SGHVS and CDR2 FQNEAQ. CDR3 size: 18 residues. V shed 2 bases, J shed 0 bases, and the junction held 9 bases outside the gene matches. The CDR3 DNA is TGTGCCAGCAGCTTAACCAGGGGGCTACCTATAGCCAAAAACATTCAGTACTTC. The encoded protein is CASSLTRGLPIAKNIQYF.

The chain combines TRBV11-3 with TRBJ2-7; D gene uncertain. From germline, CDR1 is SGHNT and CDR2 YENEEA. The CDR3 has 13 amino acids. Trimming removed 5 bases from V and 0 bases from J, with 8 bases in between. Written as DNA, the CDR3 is TGTGCCAGCAGCGCGGCAGGCTCCTACGAGCAGTACTTC. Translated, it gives CASSAAGSYEQYF.